This TCR beta chain was identified during a study of shared clonotypes between healthy human individuals. Study-wide results and limits: Rarefaction exposed incomplete sorted-subset sequencing despite large depth.

Turning to this clone: The antigen is not known.

This table comes from immunoSEQ multiplex PCR, and its TCRdb copy is limited to in-frame clones, with some not included. Found here are about 2,100,000 clones, about 92% of them singletons; the top ten hold more than 1.5%. This CDR3 is built from 15 residues. Germline CDR1 is SGHAT and CDR2 is FQNNGV. Trimming took off 1 base at V and 1 base at J, with 10 bases between the two ends. Naive CD8 isolation took CD45RO-negative cells positively selected for CCR7 and excluded terminally differentiated effector memory CD45RA+ cells. The receptor's source is a man between 18 and 35 years old in good health. Some clones in this sample may be carry-over from other donors' samples. The chain joins TRBV11-2 to TRBJ2-5, with D possibly matching TRBD2 (6 bases). What was sequenced was naive CD8+ T cells from PBMCs. CDR3 DNA sequence: TGTGCCAGCAGCTTAGTCTTGGGAGGCCAAGAGACCCAGTACTTC. This translates into CASSLVLGGQETQYF. The complete variable domain, with remaining parts taken from reference TRBV11-2 and TRBJ2-5, reads EAGVAQSPRYKIIEKRQSVAFWCNPISGHATLYWYQQILGQGPKLLIQFQNNGVVDDSQLPKDRFSAERLKGVDSTLKIQPAKLEDSAVYLCASSLVLGGQETQYFGPGTRLLVL.